This TCR beta chain was sequenced during a study of blood T cell repertoires in COVID-19. Measured with immunoSEQ multiplex PCR; TCRdb has only the in-frame clones, and not every one. The data show roughly 440,000 clones, around 88% seen once. CDR3 length: 14 residues. V was clipped by 5 bases and J by 5 bases; unmatched bases: 4. Germline CDR1 reads SGHTA; CDR2 reads FQGNSA. Input material: peripheral blood. The receptor comes from a woman aged 45 to 65 with COVID-19, enrolled during active disease. The genes are TRBV7-2 and TRBJ2-2; 8 positions agree with TRBD1. Here the CDR3 reads CASSTRQGTGELFF. For the CDR3, the DNA is TGTGCCAGCAGCACCCGACAGGGGACCGGGGAGCTGTTTTTT. Drawing the rest from reference TRBV7-2 and TRBJ2-2, the complete variable domain is GAGVSQSPSNKVTEKGKDVELRCDPISGHTALYWYRQSLGQGLEFLIYFQGNSAPDKSGLPSDRFSAERTGGSVSTLTIQRTQQEDSAVYLCASSTRQGTGELFFGEGSRLTVL.